This T cell receptor beta chain was profiled in a study of blood T cell repertoires in COVID-19. Profiling relied on immunoSEQ multiplex PCR, and the TCRdb table lists in-frame clones only, not all of them. The sample lists more than 200,000 clones, around 88% occurring once. In germline, CDR1 is MNHEY, CDR2 SVGAGI. Trimming removed 2 bases from V and 6 bases from J, with 19 bases in between. The CDR3 is 16 amino acids. This receptor was taken from a man older than 75 with acute or convalescent COVID-19. This chain uses TRBV6-5 with TRBJ1-2, with D unclear. Sequences were obtained from peripheral blood. DNA for the CDR3: TGTGCCAGCAGTTACGTGGGCAGTCGGTCCGAAAATGGCTACACCTTC. Protein: CASSYVGSRSENGYTF.